Shown below are 32 T cell receptor beta chains from a single sample sequenced in a study of T cells in localized non-small cell lung cancer. Clones were read by immunoSEQ multiplex PCR, and TCRdb kept only the in-frame ones, dropping some. The profile shows approximately 41,000 clones, more than 85% of them singletons. Sequencing used PBMCs, obtained before any cancer treatment. These receptors all come from a woman aged 40-69 years with stage II lung adenocarcinoma.

The gene calls are TRBV1 and TRBJ2-7; whether TRBD1, the table's D call, matches the DNA was not checked. TRBV1 is described as a pseudogene. This CDR3 has 16 residues. For the CDR3, the DNA is TGCACCAGCAGCCATCCCAGGGGTTCTATGACCTACGAGCAGTACTTC. This gives the protein CTSSHPRGSMTYEQYF.

The chain recombines TRBV20-1 with TRBJ1-1; the D is unclear. From germline, CDR1 is DFQATT and CDR2 SNEGSKA (reference sequence). This CDR3 is built from 10 residues. Trimming left V 0 bases short and J 8 bases short, with 4 bases between. The CDR3 DNA reads as TGCAGTGCTAGAGATTTCGAAGCTTTCTTT. Translation gives CSARDFEAFF.

The rearrangement uses TRBV18 and TRBJ2-4; 7 bases are shared with TRBD2. Germline V gene sequence: CDR1 KGHSH, CDR2 LQKENI. This CDR3 spans 15 amino acids. With V trimmed by 3 bases and J by 8 bases, 10 bases remained unmatched. CDR3 bases: TGTGCCAGCTCACCCCTAGCGGCGGTGGGGGACATTCAGTACTTC. Translated: CASSPLAAVGDIQYF.

The chain combines TRBV27 with TRBJ2-1; 8 nucleotides align to TRBD1. V gave up 9 bases and J gave up 5 bases; unmatched junction bases: 3. The CDR3 is 12 residues long. Germline V gene data show CDR1 as MNHEY and CDR2 as SMNVEV (reference sequence). The CDR3 here is CASTDRDNEQFF. CDR3 DNA: TGTGCCAGTACGGACAGGGACAATGAGCAGTTCTTC.

The CDR3 region is CATNRDYNSPLHF. The CDR3 DNA sequence: TGCGCCACCAACAGGGACTATAATTCACCCCTCCACTTT. This rearrangement joins TRBV10-1 to TRBJ1-6, with TRBD1 as a possible D gene (6 bases). The germline V and J ends were trimmed by 10 bases and 3 bases, with 10 bases remaining between them. There are 13 residues in the CDR3. Germline V lookup: CDR1 WNHNN, CDR2 SYGVQD (reference sequence).

This clone was observed once. Here the CDR3 DNA reads TGTGCCAGCAGTAACACAGGGCGCGGAAACACCATATATTTT. Its translation is CASSNTGRGNTIYF. V gene TRBV6-5 combines with J gene TRBJ1-3; tentative D call: TRBD1 (6 bases). The CDR3 covers 14 residues. V was cut by 5 bases and J by 4 bases, with 12 bases left in between. CDR1 is MNHEY and CDR2 is SVGAGI in the germline V gene.

V is TRBV7-9 and J is TRBJ1-4; D unclear. Germline assignment: CDR1 SEHNR and CDR2 FQNEAQ (reference sequence). V gave up 0 bases and J gave up 4 bases, with 18 bases separating them. The CDR3 extends over 18 amino acids. The CDR3 DNA reads as TGTGCCAGCAGCTTAGCGAGAGACGCGGGCAAGGTTAATGAAAAACTGTTTTTT. Amino acids: CASSLARDAGKVNEKLFF.

J is TRBJ1-1 and V is TRBV7-2, with D perhaps matching TRBD1 (6 bases). This CDR3 has 15 residues. The V end was cut by 5 bases, the J end by 6 bases, with 19 bases between. CDR1 and CDR2 (germline): SGHTA, FQGNSA. CDR3 sequence reads: CASSLAGTTGAEAFF. CDR3 nucleotide sequence: TGTGCCAGCAGCCTGGCCGGGACAACAGGCGCTGAAGCTTTCTTT.

The genes are TRBV5-8 and TRBJ2-7, with 7 bases fitting TRBD2. The germline V gene has CDR1 SGHTS and CDR2 YDEGEE. V lost 0 bases to trimming and J lost 3 bases; unmatched junction nucleotides: 9. The CDR3 length is 16 residues. The CDR3 sequence is CASSLVLGGFLYEQYF. The CDR3 bases are TGTGCCAGCAGCTTGGTGTTGGGGGGGTTCCTCTACGAGCAGTACTTC.

The chain couples TRBV19 to TRBJ2-3; tentative D call: TRBD2 (6 bases). The CDR3 runs 17 residues. V gave up 1 base and J gave up 2 bases, with 16 bases separating them. The germline CDR1 and CDR2 sequences are LNHDA and SQIVND (reference sequence). CDR3 nucleotides: TGTGCCAGTAGTATAGCGTCTCGGGCGGGACCCACAGATACGCAGTATTTT. It translates to CASSIASRAGPTDTQYF.

The chain has TRBV27 and TRBJ1-2; no reliable D call. Germline CDR1 MNHEY, CDR2 SMNVEV (reference sequence). The CDR3 covers 14 residues. V was pared by 3 bases and J by 2 bases, with 10 bases between. The CDR3 spells CASSFSQNNYGYTF. As DNA, the CDR3 is TGTGCCAGCAGTTTTAGCCAGAACAACTATGGCTACACCTTC.

The rearrangement uses TRBV11-2 and TRBJ1-1; D is perhaps TRBD1 (6 bases). Trimming left V 3 bases short and J 8 bases short, with 16 bases between. The CDR3 is 14 amino acids. Germline V gene lookup returns CDR1 SGHAT and CDR2 FQNNGV. CDR3 residues: CASSFSNAGTEAFF. The CDR3 bases are TGTGCCAGCAGCTTTAGCAATGCCGGGACAGAAGCTTTCTTT.

This clone was counted a single time. V is TRBV6-1 and J is TRBJ1-1; D is undetermined. The CDR3 has 12 residues. The V and J ends lost 0 bases and 6 bases respectively, with 5 bases between them. Germline assignment: CDR1 MNHNS and CDR2 SASEGT. The CDR3 DNA follows: TGTGCCAGCAGTGAAGCCCCCTCTGAAGCTTTCTTT. This encodes CASSEAPSEAFF.

V gene TRBV6-6 combines with J gene TRBJ1-1, with D possibly matching TRBD1 (5 bases). Trimming removed 0 bases at V and 1 base at J, with 6 bases between. The CDR3 spans 14 residues. Germline CDR1 MNHNY, CDR2 SVGAGI (reference sequence). CDR3: CASSYSGANTEAFF. CDR3 bases: TGTGCCAGCAGTTACTCAGGGGCGAACACTGAAGCTTTCTTT.

V is TRBV19 and J is TRBJ1-2, with 7 bases identical to TRBD1. Per the germline V gene, CDR1 is LNHDA and CDR2 is SQIVND (reference sequence). J was trimmed by 3 bases and V by 5 bases; bases with no gene match: 9. This CDR3 has 15 amino acids. In DNA, the CDR3 is TGTGCCAGTAGTTCAGGTATAGGGGGCGACTATGGCTACACCTTC. Its protein is CASSSGIGGDYGYTF.

The chain is built from TRBV4-1 and TRBJ2-3; D may be TRBD2 (5 bases). The V end lost 0 bases, the J end lost 2 bases, and 9 bases lay between the germline ends. CDR1 MGHRA and CDR2 YSYEKL come from the germline V gene. This CDR3 is built from 15 residues. CDR3 protein: CASSQEALATDTQYF. The CDR3, as DNA: TGCGCCAGCAGCCAAGAAGCGCTAGCCACAGATACGCAGTATTTT.

The gene calls are TRBV7-3 and TRBJ2-3; tentative D call: TRBD2 (6 bases). The germline V gene encodes CDR1 SGHTA and CDR2 FQGTGA. This CDR3 has 15 residues. V was cut by 5 bases and J by 2 bases, with 14 bases left in between. The CDR3 spells CASSKRRGVTDTQYF. The CDR3 DNA reads TGTGCCAGCAGCAAACGGAGGGGAGTCACAGATACGCAGTATTTT.

This chain links TRBV28 with TRBJ1-1, with a weak D call TRBD1 (6 bases). The CDR3 is 14 amino acids. V was trimmed by 6 bases and J by 4 bases, leaving 15 bases between them. Germline V gives CDR1 MDHEN, CDR2 SYDVKM. CDR3: CASRQGNRGTEAFF. The DNA of the CDR3 is TGTGCCAGCAGGCAGGGGAATCGGGGCACTGAAGCTTTCTTT.

This clone was observed a few times. The V and J genes are TRBV13 and TRBJ2-1; 9 nucleotides agree with TRBD2. The CDR3 is 17 amino acids. The ends lost 0 bases at V and 7 bases at J; junction bases unmatched: 10. The germline gives CDR1 PRHDT, CDR2 FYEKMQ (reference sequence). As DNA, the CDR3 is TGTGCCAGCAGCTTAGGCGGGACTAGCAACGTAAGGAATGAGCAGTTCTTC. Its translation is CASSLGGTSNVRNEQFF.

This chain connects TRBV6-5 to TRBJ1-1, with D possibly TRBD1 on 5 matching bases. The V end lost 7 bases, the J end lost 0 bases, and 15 bases lay between the germline ends. Germline CDR1 and CDR2: MNHEY and SVGAGI. There are 15 residues in the CDR3. The CDR3 DNA sequence: TGTGCCAGCACACGGAGTGGGGGTATGAACACTGAAGCTTTCTTT. This encodes CASTRSGGMNTEAFF.

The chain links TRBV9 to TRBJ2-5; D might be TRBD2 (5 bases). CDR3 length: 14 residues. The ends were cut back, 4 bases at V and 5 bases at J, with 15 bases in the middle. The V gene's germline CDR1 is SGDLS and CDR2 YYNGEE. This chain's CDR3 is CASSYGLTEETQYF. CDR3 sequence (DNA): TGTGCCAGCAGCTATGGACTGACTGAGGAGACCCAGTACTTC. Combining the CDR3 with reference TRBV9 and TRBJ2-5 gives the whole variable domain DSGVTQTPKHLITATGQRVTLRCSPRSGDLSVYWYQQSLDQGLQFLIQYYNGEERAKGNILERFSAQQFPDLHSELNLSSLELGDSALYFCASSYGLTEETQYFGPGTRLLVL.

This rearrangement joins TRBV28 to TRBJ1-5, with 7 bases that match TRBD1. CDR1 and CDR2 from the germline V gene are MDHEN and SYDVKM. This CDR3 spans 15 amino acids. V shed 5 bases, J shed 5 bases, and the junction held 9 bases outside the gene matches. CDR3 DNA sequence: TGTGCCAGCAGTACTAGGGGGCAGCGAGATCAGCCCCAGCATTTT. Protein sequence: CASSTRGQRDQPQHF.

The V call is TRBV5-1, the J call TRBJ1-2; 7 positions match TRBD1. The CDR3 has 15 residues. V dropped 4 bases and J dropped 4; count of bases not matched to a gene: 10. The germline V gene has CDR1 SGHRS and CDR2 YFSETQ. This chain's CDR3 is CASSPSTGYGYGYTF. The CDR3 DNA reads TGCGCCAGCAGCCCGTCGACAGGGTACGGCTATGGCTACACCTTC.

The rearrangement joins TRBV6-5 to TRBJ2-2; 7 nucleotides line up with TRBD1. Trimming removed 6 bases from V and 1 base from J; junction bases left unmatched: 2. Germline V gives CDR1 MNHEY, CDR2 SVGAGI. The CDR3 covers 14 residues. The CDR3 DNA reads as TGTGCCAGCAGGCCAGGGGGGAACACCGGGGAGCTGTTTTTT. Its protein is CASRPGGNTGELFF.

The V call is TRBV2, the J call TRBJ2-1, with 10 bases fitting TRBD2. The CDR3 is 16 residues long. Germline V gives CDR1 SNHLY, CDR2 FYNNEI. Trimming cost V 4 bases and J 6 bases; bases outside gene matches: 9. The CDR3 spells CASSVTSGGAPNEQFF. Written as DNA, the CDR3 is TGTGCCAGCAGTGTAACCAGCGGGGGGGCACCCAATGAGCAGTTCTTC.

The rearrangement links TRBV15 to TRBJ1-1, with a possible D match to TRBD1 (5 bases). The CDR3 runs to 12 residues. Germline CDR1 reads LNHNV; CDR2 reads YYDKDF (reference sequence). Trimming stripped 2 bases from V and 6 bases from J, with 7 bases between. This chain's CDR3 is CATSRQGSEAFF. CDR3 nucleotides: TGTGCCACCAGCAGACAGGGTTCTGAAGCTTTCTTT.

J is TRBJ2-3 and V is TRBV13; TRBD2 agrees at 9 bases. CDR1 and CDR2 (germline): PRHDT, FYEKMQ (reference sequence). The V segment lost 2 bases and the J segment 5 bases; nucleotides outside the gene matches: 8. The CDR3 loop spans 16 amino acids. In DNA form, the CDR3 reads TGTGCCAGCAGCTTAAGGCGGGGGGGCCTGGGAGATACGCAGTATTTT. It is translated as CASSLRRGGLGDTQYF.

The genes are TRBV19 and TRBJ2-1, with TRBD2 matching 12 bases. The length of the CDR3 is 16 residues. Trimming cost V 5 bases and J 7 bases; bases outside gene matches: 9. Germline assignment: CDR1 LNHDA and CDR2 SQIVND (reference sequence). The CDR3 region is CASSPRTSGAHNEQFF. CDR3 nucleotides: TGTGCCAGTAGTCCCCGGACTAGCGGGGCTCATAATGAGCAGTTCTTC.

The J gene is TRBJ2-1, the V gene TRBV7-9; 8 bases line up with TRBD2. The germline gives CDR1 SEHNR, CDR2 FQNEAQ (reference sequence). The CDR3 is 15 residues long. The V and J ends lost 3 bases and 8 bases, in that order; junction bases with no gene match: 9. CDR3 amino acids: CASSFPSGLVYEQFF. The CDR3 nucleotides read TGTGCCAGCAGCTTCCCCTCGGGACTAGTCTATGAGCAGTTCTTC.

The gene calls are TRBV5-1 and TRBJ1-5, with a possible D match to TRBD1 (6 bases). This CDR3 has 15 amino acids. Germline-derived CDR1 and CDR2 are SGHRS and YFSETQ. V lost 4 bases to trimming and J lost 3 bases, with 14 bases between them. The DNA of the CDR3 is TGCGCCAGCAGCCGGGACAACGGGGACAATCAGCCCCAGCATTTT. It is translated as CASSRDNGDNQPQHF.

The CDR3 nucleotides are TGTGCCAGCAGTTCTCGACAGGGGGCGTCTAATGAAAAACTGTTTTTT. It is translated as CASSSRQGASNEKLFF. The genes are TRBV28 and TRBJ1-4; TRBD1 agrees at 10 bases. V shed 4 bases, J shed 3 bases, and the junction held 5 bases outside the gene matches. This CDR3 has 16 amino acids. Looked up from germline, CDR1 is MDHEN and CDR2 is SYDVKM.

V gene TRBV28 combines with J gene TRBJ1-1; 8 bases match TRBD1. Per germline, CDR1 MDHEN and CDR2 SYDVKM. Trimming took 6 bases from V and 4 from J; bases not matched to a gene: 7. The CDR3 is 14 amino acids. CDR3 sequence: CASRPGQGSTEAFF. CDR3 in DNA: TGTGCCAGCAGGCCCGGACAGGGATCCACTGAAGCTTTCTTT. The full variable domain, with the rest looked up from reference TRBV28 and TRBJ1-1, is DVKVTQSSRYLVKRTGEKVFLECVQDMDHENMFWYRQDPGLGLRLIYFSYDVKMKEKGDIPEGYSVSREKKERFSLILESASTNQTSMYLCASRPGQGSTEAFFGQGTRLTVV.